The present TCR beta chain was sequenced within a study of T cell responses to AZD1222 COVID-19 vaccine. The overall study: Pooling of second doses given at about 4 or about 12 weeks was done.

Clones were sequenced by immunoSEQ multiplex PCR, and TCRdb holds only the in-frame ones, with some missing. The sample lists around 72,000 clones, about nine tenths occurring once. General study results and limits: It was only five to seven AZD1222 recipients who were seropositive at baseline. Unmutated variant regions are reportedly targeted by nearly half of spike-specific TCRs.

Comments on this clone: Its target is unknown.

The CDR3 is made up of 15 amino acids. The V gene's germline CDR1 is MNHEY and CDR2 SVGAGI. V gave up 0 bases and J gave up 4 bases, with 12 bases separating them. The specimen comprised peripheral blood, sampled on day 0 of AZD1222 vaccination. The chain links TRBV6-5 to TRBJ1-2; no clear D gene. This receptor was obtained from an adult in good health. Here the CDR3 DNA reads TGTGCCAGCAGTTACTCTTCGGGTCTGGGCTATGGCTACACCTTC. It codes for CASSYSSGLGYGYTF.